This TCR beta chain is drawn from a study of T-cell reconstitution after alpha-beta-depleted transplantation in children. General observations from the study: Several hundred rapidly expanded clones from non-depleted graft cells reportedly supplied alpha-beta T cells about two months post-transplant.

A TCRbeta library incorporating unique molecular identifiers was prepared. TCRdb called the PCR reads again in MiXCR, with one record for every CDR3 protein. The sample lists 400,000 to 550,000 distinct CDR3 sequences; 10% were seen once. V lost 6 bases to trimming and J lost 0 bases, with 12 bases between them. The germline V gene has CDR1 SNHLY and CDR2 FYNNEI. The length of the CDR3 is 15 residues. About this clonotype: Its cognate antigen is unknown.

The rearrangement uses TRBV2 and TRBJ1-3; tentatively, D is TRBD1 (6 bases). This clonotype was obtained from a child aged 2-15 years with inherited bone marrow failure, due to receive a stem cell transplant. The specimen was PBMCs, collected before TCRalphabeta/CD19-depleted stem cell transplant. CDR3 region: CASSGGGLSGNTIYF. CDR3 bases: TGTGCCAGCAGCGGGGGCGGACTCTCTGGAAACACCATATATTTT. Supplemented by reference TRBV2 and TRBJ1-3, the full variable domain reads EPEVTQTPSHQVTQMGQEVILRCVPISNHLYFYWYRQILGQKVEFLVSFYNNEISEKSEIFDDQFSVERPDGSNFTLKIRSTKLEDSAMYFCASSGGGLSGNTIYFGEGSWLTVV.